This T cell receptor (beta chain) originates from a study of blood T cell repertoires in COVID-19. On the study more broadly: In each case, the material was cDNA or gDNA derived from T cells, B-cell-depleted T cells, or PBMCs.

The CDR3 length is 14 residues. The germline CDR1 and CDR2 sequences are LNHDA and SQIVND (reference sequence). The J segment lost 2 bases and the V segment lost 8 bases, leaving 7 bases of the junction unmatched. Sequencing used immunoSEQ multiplex PCR; TCRdb keeps in-frame clones, though not all of them. Of around 22,000 clones detected, around 86% appear once; the ten largest clones hold less than 30%. The TCR comes from a human donor with active COVID-19. The donor label of this sample is uncertain. The chain couples TRBV19 to TRBJ2-3; 7 nucleotides align to TRBD1. Sequenced input: peripheral blood. The CDR3 reads CASRQTGTTDTQYF. CDR3 bases: TGTGCCAGTCGACAGACAGGGACCACAGATACGCAGTATTTT.